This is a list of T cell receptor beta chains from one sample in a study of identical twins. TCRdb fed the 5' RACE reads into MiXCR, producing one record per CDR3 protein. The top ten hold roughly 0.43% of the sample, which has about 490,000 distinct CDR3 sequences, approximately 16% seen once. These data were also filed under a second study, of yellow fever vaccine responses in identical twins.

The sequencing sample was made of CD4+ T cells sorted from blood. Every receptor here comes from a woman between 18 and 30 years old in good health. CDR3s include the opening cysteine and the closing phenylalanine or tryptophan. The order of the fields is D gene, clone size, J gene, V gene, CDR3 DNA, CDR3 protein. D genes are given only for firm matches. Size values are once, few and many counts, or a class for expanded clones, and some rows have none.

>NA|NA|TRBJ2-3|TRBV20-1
TGCAGTGCAGAATCCGGGACAACTAGCACAGATACGCAGTATTTT
CSAESGTTSTDTQYF
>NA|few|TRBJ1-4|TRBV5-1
TGCGCCAGCAGCTTGGATGGGCCAACTAATGAAAAACTGTTTTTT
CASSLDGPTNEKLFF
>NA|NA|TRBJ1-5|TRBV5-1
TGCGCCCGAACGACAGATAGCAATCAGCCCCAGCATTTT
CARTTDSNQPQHF
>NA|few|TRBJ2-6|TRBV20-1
TGCAGTGCTTATGACTTGGGCCCCACTGGGGCCAACGTCCTGACTTTC
CSAYDLGPTGANVLTF
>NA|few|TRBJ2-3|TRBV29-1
TGCAGCGTTGGCCCGACTGAATATACGCAGTATTTT
CSVGPTEYTQYF
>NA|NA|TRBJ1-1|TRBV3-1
TGTGCCAGCAGCCAAGATCGCTGGGGAGAGAACACTGAAGCTTTCTTT
CASSQDRWGENTEAFF
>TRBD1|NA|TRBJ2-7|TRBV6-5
TGTGCCAGCAGTTACTCCTTGCCCGGGACAGTCTACGAGCAGTACTTC
CASSYSLPGTVYEQYF
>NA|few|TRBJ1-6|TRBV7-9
TGTGCCAGCAGCTTGGGAGAACTTCATTCACCCCTCCACTTT
CASSLGELHSPLHF
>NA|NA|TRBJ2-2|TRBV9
TGTGCCAGCAGCGTAGTCTTGTTTTCCGGGGAGCTGTTTTTT
CASSVVLFSGELFF
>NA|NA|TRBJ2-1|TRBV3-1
TGTGCCAGCAGCCAAGACCCGATAGTGGGGGCCTACAATGAGCAGTTCTTC
CASSQDPIVGAYNEQFF
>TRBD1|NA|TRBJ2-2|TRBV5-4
TGTGCCAGCAGCTTGGGGACAGGGAGCACCGGGGAGCTGTTTTTT
CASSLGTGSTGELFF
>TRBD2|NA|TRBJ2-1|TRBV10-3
TGTGCCATCAGTGAGTCGTTAGCGGGTTACAATGAGCAGTTCTTC
CAISESLAGYNEQFF
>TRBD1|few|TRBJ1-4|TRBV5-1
TGCGCCAGCAGCCTCGGACAGGTTGATGAAAAACTGTTTTTT
CASSLGQVDEKLFF
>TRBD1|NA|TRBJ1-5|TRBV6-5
TGTGCCAGCAGTTCGACAGGGGGGAGGGGGCCCCAGCATTTT
CASSSTGGRGPQHF
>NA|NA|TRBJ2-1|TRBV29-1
TGCAGCGTTCGGACGTCTAAGCGCAATGAGCAGTTCTTC
CSVRTSKRNEQFF
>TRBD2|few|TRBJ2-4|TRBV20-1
TGCAGTGCCTCGGGAGGAAACATTCAGTACTTC
CSASGGNIQYF
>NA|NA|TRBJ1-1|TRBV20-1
TGCAGTGCTAGAGTTAATACGGGGAACACTGAAGCTTTCTTT
CSARVNTGNTEAFF
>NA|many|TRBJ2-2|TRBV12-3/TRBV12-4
TGTGCCAGCAGTTCCCCCTCTGGGAGTTGGGGCGGGGAGCTGTTTTTT
CASSSPSGSWGGELFF
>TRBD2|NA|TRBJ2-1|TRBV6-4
TGTGCCAGCAGTGACTCGATCGGGAGGGGGGAGTTCTTC
CASSDSIGRGEFF
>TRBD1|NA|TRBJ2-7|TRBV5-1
TGCGCCAGCAGCACCGCGACAGGGCTCTACGAGCAGTACTTC
CASSTATGLYEQYF
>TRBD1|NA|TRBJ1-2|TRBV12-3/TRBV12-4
TGTGCCAGCACGCGGGGACAGGGGGGATATGGCTACACCTTC
CASTRGQGGYGYTF
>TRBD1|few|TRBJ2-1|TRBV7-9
TGTGCCAGCACCAGACAGGGTCGATCCTACAATGAGCAGTTCTTC
CASTRQGRSYNEQFF
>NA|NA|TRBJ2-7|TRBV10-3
TGTGCCATCAGTGAACGTGTAGCGGCTAGCTCCTACGAGCAGTACTTC
CAISERVAASSYEQYF
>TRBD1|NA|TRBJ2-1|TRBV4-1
TGCGCCAGCAACCGGGACAGGGGCTACAATGAGCAGTTCTTC
CASNRDRGYNEQFF
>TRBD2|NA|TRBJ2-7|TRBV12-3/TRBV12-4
TGTGCCAGCAGGACCTCGGGAGTAGCGGGGTACGAGCAGTACTTC
CASRTSGVAGYEQYF
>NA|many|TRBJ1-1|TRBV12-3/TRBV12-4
TGTGCCAGCTCGACAACAGCGCAAGCTTTCTTT
CASSTTAQAFF
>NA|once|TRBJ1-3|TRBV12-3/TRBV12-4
TGTGCCAGCAGTCCCCGAGTTCGCTCTGGAAACACCATATATTTT
CASSPRVRSGNTIYF
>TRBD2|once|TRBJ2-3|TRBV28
TGTGCCAGCAGTTTTTCAGGACTAGCGGACCGCACAGATACGCAGTATTTT
CASSFSGLADRTDTQYF
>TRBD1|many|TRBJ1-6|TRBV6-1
TGTGCCAGCAGCGGGGACAGGCATCGGAATTCACCCCTCCACTTT
CASSGDRHRNSPLHF
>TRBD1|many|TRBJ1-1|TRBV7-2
TGTGCCAGCAGCTACGACAGGGTAGGGAACACTGAAGCTTTCTTT
CASSYDRVGNTEAFF
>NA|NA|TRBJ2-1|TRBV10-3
TGTGCCATCAATCCCGACCCCACAAGCTCCTACAATGAGCAGTTCTTC
CAINPDPTSSYNEQFF
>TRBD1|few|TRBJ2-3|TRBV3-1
TGTGCCAGCAGCCAAGTGGGACAGGCTCACGCCGGCACAGATACGCAGTATTTT
CASSQVGQAHAGTDTQYF
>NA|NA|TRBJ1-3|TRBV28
TGTGCCAGCAGTTCTCTGACCCCAAATATCCTCTCTGGAAACACCATATATTTT
CASSSLTPNILSGNTIYF
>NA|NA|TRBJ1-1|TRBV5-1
TGCGCCAGCGGAAAAGACGGGGGTAATATTGAAGCTTTCTTT
CASGKDGGNIEAFF
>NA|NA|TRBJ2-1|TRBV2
TGTGCCAGCAGGGGAAATGAGCAGTTCTTC
CASRGNEQFF
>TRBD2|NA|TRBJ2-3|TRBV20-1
TGCAGTGCTGGGGGACTAGCGGGAGTACAGGCAGATACGCAGTATTTT
CSAGGLAGVQADTQYF
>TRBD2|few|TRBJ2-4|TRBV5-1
TGCGCCAGCAGCTTGAAGGGACTAGCGGGCGCCGAGGGGGCCAAAAACATTCAGTACTTC
CASSLKGLAGAEGAKNIQYF
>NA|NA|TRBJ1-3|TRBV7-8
TGTGCCAGCAGCTTTCGAAACACCATATATTTT
CASSFRNTIYF
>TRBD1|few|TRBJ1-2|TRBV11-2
TGTGCCAGCAGCCCGGACAGGGAAGGTTATGGCTACACCTTC
CASSPDREGYGYTF
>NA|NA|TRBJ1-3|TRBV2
TGTGCCAGCAGTTCGCTCCGGATCTCTGGAAACACCATATATTTT
CASSSLRISGNTIYF
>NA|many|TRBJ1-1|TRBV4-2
TGTGCCAGCAGCCAAGATAGAGGAATTGGTGAAGCTTTCTTT
CASSQDRGIGEAFF
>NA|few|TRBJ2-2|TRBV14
TGTGCCAGCAAAAGGCTGGTTGGCGGGGAGCTGTTTTTT
CASKRLVGGELFF
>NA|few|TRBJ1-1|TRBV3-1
TGTGCCAGCAGCCGACGCGGGATTGGTGTTGAAGCTTTCTTT
CASSRRGIGVEAFF
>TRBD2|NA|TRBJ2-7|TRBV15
TGTGCCACCAGCAGAGATGGCGGGACTAGCGGGAGAGGCGAGCAGTACTTC
CATSRDGGTSGRGEQYF
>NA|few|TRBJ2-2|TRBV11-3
TGTGCCAGCAGCCCGCGGTACACCGGGGAGCTGTTTTTT
CASSPRYTGELFF
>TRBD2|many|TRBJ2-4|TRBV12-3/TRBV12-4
TGTGCCAGCAGCCGCTCGGGGGGGGCTGTTGGCAAAAACATTCAGTACTTC
CASSRSGGAVGKNIQYF
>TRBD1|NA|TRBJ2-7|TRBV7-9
TGTGCCAGCAGCCCCGGAAGGGACAGCTCCTACGAGCAGTACTTC
CASSPGRDSSYEQYF
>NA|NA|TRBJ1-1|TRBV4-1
TGCGCCAGCAGCCAAGGGGACCGGGACGTGAACACTGAAGCTTTCTTT
CASSQGDRDVNTEAFF
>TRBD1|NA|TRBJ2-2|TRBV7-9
TGTGCCAGCAGCCTCGGGACAGCGAGGTTTCCCGGGGAGCTGTTTTTT
CASSLGTARFPGELFF
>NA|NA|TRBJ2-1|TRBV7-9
TGTGCCAGCAGCCCCCGGGACCGTAATGAGCAGTTCTTC
CASSPRDRNEQFF
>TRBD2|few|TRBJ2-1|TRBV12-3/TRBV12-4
TGTGCCAGCGAGACCGGGACTAACCTACTCTCCTACAATGAGCAGTTCTTC
CASETGTNLLSYNEQFF
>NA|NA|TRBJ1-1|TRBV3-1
TGTGCCAGCAGCCGCCACGAGGTCACTGAAGCTTTCTTT
CASSRHEVTEAFF
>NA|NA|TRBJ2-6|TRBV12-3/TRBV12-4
TGTGCCAGCAGTCAAGCTATCCGGGTCAAGCCCTCTGGGGCCAACGTCCTGACTTTC
CASSQAIRVKPSGANVLTF